What follows are 30 T cell receptor beta chains derived from one specimen sequenced in a study of blood T cell repertoires in COVID-19. Clones were sequenced by immunoSEQ multiplex PCR, and TCRdb holds only the in-frame ones, with some missing. The repertoire holds approximately 97,000 clones, over 65% seen once, with 4% to 5.5% in the top ten. Sequences were obtained from peripheral blood. The receptors here all came from a human donor in a cohort sampled during active COVID-19.

This clone was counted a single time. CDR3 DNA sequence: TGTGCCAGCAGTACGGTCGAGCAGTACTTC. Translating gives CASSTVEQYF. V and J are TRBV2 and TRBJ2-7, with D uncertain. The CDR3 consists of 10 residues. Trimming cost V 5 bases and J 6 bases, with 5 bases left between them. Germline CDR1 is SNHLY and CDR2 is FYNNEI.

The V gene is TRBV6-5, the J gene TRBJ1-6, with a possible D match to TRBD1 (5 bases). V was trimmed by 6 bases and J by 7 bases, leaving 13 bases between them. Germline values: CDR1 MNHEY, CDR2 SVGAGI. The length of the CDR3 is 14 residues. The CDR3 region has the DNA TGTGCCAGCAGCCCCAGGGTACAGAATTCACCCCTCCACTTT. Its translation is CASSPRVQNSPLHF.

The chain combines TRBV24-1 with TRBJ2-2; 10 nucleotides line up with TRBD2. Trimming removed 3 bases from V and 8 bases from J; junction bases left unmatched: 17. CDR1 and CDR2 (germline): KGHDR, SFDVKD. This CDR3 comprises 19 residues. In nucleotides, the CDR3 is TGTGCCACCAGTGATCCACCCAGCCTAGCGGGAGCATCAACTGGGGAGCTGTTTTTT. This translates into CATSDPPSLAGASTGELFF.

The genes are TRBV7-6 and TRBJ1-2; D is unclear. Per germline, CDR1 SGHVS and CDR2 FNYEAQ. V was pared by 5 bases and J by 6 bases, with 13 bases between. This CDR3 region has 13 residues. The CDR3 nucleotides are TGTGCCAGCAGCCCTCTTCTCCGGGATGGCTACACCTTC. This codes for CASSPLLRDGYTF.

The rearrangement uses TRBV6-5 and TRBJ1-1; D is perhaps TRBD1 (5 bases). This CDR3 comprises 14 residues. CDR1 and CDR2 from the germline V gene are MNHEY and SVGAGI. Trimming took off 0 bases at V and 4 bases at J, with 9 bases between the two ends. CDR3 loop: CASSYSGGATEAFF. The CDR3 DNA follows: TGTGCCAGCAGTTACTCGGGAGGGGCCACTGAAGCTTTCTTT.

The chain uses TRBV2 and TRBJ1-6, with D possibly matching TRBD1 (6 bases). Per germline, CDR1 SNHLY and CDR2 FYNNEI. The CDR3 consists of 14 residues. V lost 7 bases and J lost 2, with 9 bases in between. The CDR3 here is CASIKGAYNSPLHF. The CDR3 nucleotides are TGTGCCAGCATAAAGGGGGCCTATAATTCACCCCTCCACTTT.

V gene TRBV15 combines with J gene TRBJ2-7; D is perhaps TRBD1 (5 bases). The CDR3 is 14 residues long. Germline V gene sequence: CDR1 LNHNV, CDR2 YYDKDF (reference sequence). V was trimmed by 3 bases and J by 0 bases, leaving 9 bases between them. CDR3 region: CATSRGRDSYEQYF. CDR3 DNA: TGTGCCACCAGCAGGGGCAGGGACTCCTACGAGCAGTACTTC. Full variable domain (remainder filled in from reference TRBV15 and TRBJ2-7): DAMVIQNPRYQVTQFGKPVTLSCSQTLNHNVMYWYQQKSSQAPKLLFHYYDKDFNNEADTPDNFQSRRPNTSFCFLDIRSPGLGDTAMYLCATSRGRDSYEQYFGPGTRLTVT.

The chain joins TRBV5-4 to TRBJ2-3, with 14 nucleotides matching TRBD2. This CDR3 region has 16 residues. The junction had 7 bases not matched to a gene; V was cut back by 5 bases and J by 5 bases. Germline V lookup: CDR1 SGHNT, CDR2 YYREEE (reference sequence). The CDR3: CASRWGTSGGQDTQYF. The CDR3 DNA reads TGTGCCAGCAGGTGGGGGACTAGCGGGGGTCAAGATACGCAGTATTTT.

The rearrangement links TRBV3-1 (or the pseudogene TRBV3-2) to TRBJ1-1, with TRBD1 as a possible D gene (6 bases). The germline V gene encodes CDR1 LGHDT and CDR2 YNNKEL (reference sequence). The CDR3 extends over 16 amino acids. V was clipped by 4 bases and J by 0 bases, with 15 bases between them. The CDR3: CASSPRGSAMNTEAFF. In nucleotides, the CDR3 is TGTGCCAGCAGCCCCAGGGGATCGGCTATGAACACTGAAGCTTTCTTT.

The genes are TRBV5-1 and TRBJ1-1, with D perhaps TRBD1 (5 bases). This CDR3 spans 15 amino acids. Germline CDR1 reads SGHRS; CDR2 reads YFSETQ. Trimming took 0 bases from V and 6 from J, leaving 15 bases between them. The CDR3 loop reads CASSLEGRGHSEAFF. The CDR3 DNA reads TGCGCCAGCAGCTTGGAGGGGAGGGGCCACTCTGAAGCTTTCTTT.

The rearrangement joins TRBV28 to TRBJ1-3; the match to TRBD1 covers 8 bases. The ends lost 10 bases at V and 8 bases at J; junction bases unmatched: 10. Germline V gene lookup returns CDR1 MDHEN and CDR2 SYDVKM. The CDR3 runs 13 residues. The CDR3 region is CATYPQGAHTIYF. In nucleotides, the CDR3 is TGTGCCACCTATCCCCAGGGGGCACACACCATATATTTT.

This clone was counted a few times. The chain links TRBV7-2 to TRBJ2-5, with a tentative D call TRBD1 (5 bases). CDR3 length equals 15 residues. Trimming took off 0 bases at V and 2 bases at J, with 10 bases between the two ends. Germline CDR1 reads SGHTA; CDR2 reads FQGNSA. Here the CDR3 DNA reads TGTGCCAGCAGCTTAGCCACCAGGGATCAAGAGACCCAGTACTTC. This codes for CASSLATRDQETQYF.

This rearrangement joins TRBV9 to TRBJ1-3, with 10 nucleotides matching TRBD1. CDR3 length: 16 amino acids. V lost 3 bases, J lost 2 bases, and 5 bases stayed unmatched. CDR1 and CDR2 (germline): SGDLS, YYNGEE. The CDR3 nucleotides are TGTGCCAGCAGCGGTGTTGGGACAGGGGCTGGAAACACCATATATTTT. This translates into CASSGVGTGAGNTIYF.

The chain is built from TRBV5-1 and TRBJ1-4; D is perhaps TRBD1 (5 bases). CDR1 is SGHRS and CDR2 is YFSETQ in the germline V gene. The ends were cut back, 3 bases at V and 8 bases at J, with 11 bases in the middle. CDR3 length equals 13 residues. Here the CDR3 DNA reads TGCGCCAGCAGCTCCCCGGGGGGAGAAAAACTGTTTTTT. Protein sequence: CASSSPGGEKLFF.

The chain uses TRBV7-2 and TRBJ1-2, with D possibly TRBD1 on 5 matching bases. Germline-derived CDR1 and CDR2 are SGHTA and FQGNSA. Between the trimmed V and J ends, which lost 4 bases and 7 bases, there was a span of 13 bases. The length of the CDR3 is 13 residues. CDR3 protein: CASSSQSGIGYTF. CDR3 in DNA: TGTGCCAGCAGCTCCCAGTCAGGGATTGGCTACACCTTC. The whole variable domain, remainder taken from reference TRBV7-2 and TRBJ1-2, is GAGVSQSPSNKVTEKGKDVELRCDPISGHTALYWYRQSLGQGLEFLIYFQGNSAPDKSGLPSDRFSAERTGGSVSTLTIQRTQQEDSAVYLCASSSQSGIGYTFGSGTRLTVV.

The rearrangement links TRBV20-1 to TRBJ1-4; possibly TRBD1 for D (6 bases). CDR1 is DFQATT and CDR2 is SNEGSKA in the germline V gene (reference sequence). Trimming took 3 bases from V and 8 from J, leaving 13 bases between them. The CDR3 runs 13 residues. The CDR3 reads CSASRGAREKLFF. The CDR3, as DNA: TGCAGTGCTAGTCGGGGGGCGCGGGAAAAACTGTTTTTT.

This rearrangement joins TRBV19 to TRBJ1-5; 8 bases are a match to TRBD1. This CDR3 region has 14 residues. Unmatched junction bases numbered 6, after V lost 5 bases and J lost 6 bases. Germline CDR1 and CDR2: LNHDA and SQIVND (reference sequence). In DNA form, the CDR3 reads TGTGCCAGTAGTTCTCAGGACAGGGTTCAGCCCCAGCATTTT. Its protein is CASSSQDRVQPQHF.

As for this clone: In the same sample, other DNA sequences code for this CDR3. The gene calls are TRBV18 and TRBJ1-4, with unresolved D. Germline V gene data show CDR1 as KGHSH and CDR2 as LQKENI. The CDR3 is made up of 14 amino acids. V shed 2 bases and J shed 4 bases, with 8 bases lying between them. CDR3 loop: CASSPGQLNEKLFF. In DNA, the CDR3 is TGTGCCAGCTCACCAGGGCAGCTTAATGAAAAACTGTTTTTT.

The J gene is TRBJ1-4, the V gene TRBV7-2; D is unclear. This CDR3 spans 13 amino acids. Germline V lookup: CDR1 SGHTA, CDR2 FQGNSA. Trimming left V 3 bases short and J 8 bases short, with 10 bases between. This chain's CDR3 is CASSFQPAEKLFF. In DNA, the CDR3 is TGTGCCAGCAGCTTCCAACCCGCGGAAAAACTGTTTTTT.

The chain has TRBV5-4 and TRBJ1-2; 9 bases fit TRBD1. The CDR3 covers 14 residues. The germline gives CDR1 SGHNT, CDR2 YYREEE (reference sequence). J gave up 4 bases and V 5 bases, and 6 bases lay outside the gene matches. CDR3 region: CASSPDRGAYGYTF. For the CDR3, the DNA is TGTGCCAGCAGTCCTGACAGGGGGGCCTATGGCTACACCTTC.

V and J are TRBV18 and TRBJ2-7; D remains ambiguous. CDR1 KGHSH and CDR2 LQKENI come from the germline V gene. The CDR3 has 13 amino acids. V lost 4 bases and J lost 4, with 11 bases in between. In nucleotides, the CDR3 is TGTGCCAGCTCACGACCCGACTTGTACGAGCAGTACTTC. This encodes CASSRPDLYEQYF. Looking up the rest from reference TRBV18 and TRBJ2-7 gives the full variable domain: NAGVMQNPRHLVRRRGQEARLRCSPMKGHSHVYWYRQLPEEGLKFMVYLQKENIIDESGMPKERFSAEFPKEGPSILRIQQVVRGDSAAYFCASSRPDLYEQYFGPGTRLTVT.

V gene TRBV5-4 combines with J gene TRBJ1-4; D gene ambiguous. CDR1 and CDR2 (germline): SGHNT, YYREEE (reference sequence). The CDR3 runs 15 residues. V shed 2 bases and J shed 0 bases, with 8 bases lying between them. The chain's CDR3 is CASSFKTATNEKLFF. CDR3 nucleotides: TGTGCCAGCAGCTTTAAGACTGCAACTAATGAAAAACTGTTTTTT.

This clone was seen once. This sequence joins TRBV6-5 and TRBJ1-1; TRBD1 matches 10 bases. Unmatched junction bases numbered 9, after V lost 1 base and J lost 10 bases. Germline V CDR1 and CDR2: MNHEY, SVGAGI. This CDR3 spans 15 amino acids. This CDR3 is CASSYFGPGQGTAFF. The CDR3 nucleotides read TGTGCCAGCAGTTACTTTGGACCGGGACAGGGGACAGCTTTCTTT.

The chain employs TRBV2 and TRBJ2-7, with 9 nucleotides matching TRBD1. CDR3 length: 15 amino acids. Trimming took 7 bases from V and 3 from J; bases not matched to a gene: 10. Per germline, CDR1 SNHLY and CDR2 FYNNEI. The CDR3 nucleotides read TGTGCCAGCACCCCCGCGGGACAGGGTTTCTACGAGCAGTACTTC. It yields the protein CASTPAGQGFYEQYF.

The genes are TRBV7-2 and TRBJ2-7; 7 bases line up with TRBD1. The germline V gene encodes CDR1 SGHTA and CDR2 FQGNSA. Trimming took 1 base from V and 3 from J; bases not matched to a gene: 9. The CDR3 length is 16 residues. The CDR3: CASSLGPQGHGYEQYF. In DNA, the CDR3 is TGTGCCAGCAGCTTAGGCCCACAGGGGCATGGCTACGAGCAGTACTTC.

The rearrangement uses TRBV7-3 and TRBJ2-2; 8 nucleotides line up with TRBD1. V shed 4 bases, J shed 5 bases, and the junction held 6 bases outside the gene matches. This CDR3 is 15 amino acids long. Germline V lookup: CDR1 SGHTA, CDR2 FQGTGA. The CDR3 spells CASSSGQGRTGELFF. CDR3 nucleotides: TGTGCCAGCAGCTCTGGACAGGGTCGAACCGGGGAGCTGTTTTTT.

This chain links TRBV7-3 with TRBJ1-4, with D perhaps TRBD1 (6 bases). The CDR3 sequence is 16 residues long. Looked up from germline, CDR1 is SGHTA and CDR2 is FQGTGA. The V end lost 5 bases, the J end lost 5 bases, and 18 bases lay between the germline ends. CDR3 region: CASSLQGRIGNEKLFF. Written as DNA, the CDR3 is TGTGCCAGCAGCCTACAGGGCAGAATAGGAAATGAAAAACTGTTTTTT.

The CDR3 DNA reads TGTGCCAGCAGTCCTAGCGTCACAGATACGCAGTATTTT. It translates to CASSPSVTDTQYF. This chain links TRBV6-4 with TRBJ2-3, with a possible D match to TRBD2 (6 bases). The CDR3 extends over 13 amino acids. The germline V and J ends were trimmed by 5 bases and 2 bases, with 8 bases remaining between them. The germline V gene encodes CDR1 MRHNA and CDR2 SNTAGT.

The chain recombines TRBV3-1 (or the pseudogene TRBV3-2) with TRBJ2-7; D is possibly TRBD1 (6 bases). CDR3 length equals 15 residues. Deletions cut 1 base from V and 5 bases from J, with 15 bases between. Germline V gene sequence: CDR1 LGHDT, CDR2 YNNKEL (reference sequence). CDR3: CASSQGTASPHEQYF. The CDR3 DNA follows: TGTGCCAGCAGCCAAGGGACAGCTTCCCCCCACGAGCAGTACTTC.

V usage is TRBV5-4 and J usage is TRBJ2-1; D gene uncertain. The CDR3 runs 13 residues. V was cut by 0 bases and J by 4 bases, with 5 bases left in between. Germline CDR1 and CDR2: SGHNT and YYREEE (reference sequence). The CDR3 loop reads CASSLALYNEQFF. The CDR3 nucleotides read TGTGCCAGCAGCTTGGCCCTTTACAATGAGCAGTTCTTC.